The present TCR beta chain was sequenced within a study of radiation and T cells in renal cell carcinoma. Overall study context: Nephrectomy followed 15 Gy stereotactic body radiation by 4 weeks. Regarding the study as a whole: Top tumor clonotypes rose in blood 2 weeks post-radiation, then contracted.

Time point noted: blood 2 weeks post-SBRT. Treatment noted: 15 Gy SBRT to primary tumor, nephrectomy 4 weeks later. A word on this clone: The antigen is not known.

Some clones are missing from TCRdb's copy, which holds only in-frame ones; the method was immunoSEQ multiplex PCR. The repertoire holds roughly 150,000 clones, with about 87% as singletons. V trimming: 6 bases; J trimming: 7 bases; junction bases outside the gene matches: 12. The CDR3 is 15 amino acids. The germline gives CDR1 SNHLY, CDR2 FYNNEI. The source of this sequence is a woman in her forties or fifties with renal cell carcinoma. V usage is TRBV2 and J usage is TRBJ2-1, with 7 bases identical to TRBD1. This material consisted of blood, taken from a patient whose treatment included radiotherapy and nephrectomy. The CDR3 reads CASRRDSGGENEQFF. The CDR3, as DNA: TGTGCCAGCAGGAGGGACAGTGGGGGCGAGAATGAGCAGTTCTTC.